This T cell receptor (beta chain) derives from a study of blood T cell repertoires in COVID-19. Study-level background: Samples taken during acute and convalescent COVID-19 were collected in the United States, Italy and Spain. PBMCs, B-cell-depleted T cells, or T cells provided the cDNA or gDNA that made up the material.

The CDR3 has 13 residues. Unmatched junction bases numbered 5, after V lost 7 bases and J lost 5 bases. The V gene's germline CDR1 is SQVTM and CDR2 ANQGSEA. As processed by the authors: How many nucleated cells were present was estimated from reference gene primer amplification. Data came from immunoSEQ multiplex PCR; TCRdb stores just in-frame clones and leaves some out. V, J and clone size are taken as reported in that table, and D and trimming were inferred from the DNA itself. The table has 90,000 to 100,000 clones, approximately 82% seen once. V gene TRBV29-1 combines with J gene TRBJ2-3; TRBD2 agrees at 11 bases. Sequenced sample: peripheral blood. This clonotype was obtained from a man between 60 and 75 years old with acute or convalescent COVID-19. The CDR3 nucleotides are TGCAGCGGTAGCGGGGGGGCAAAAGATACGCAGTATTTT. Its protein is CSGSGGAKDTQYF.